This TCR beta chain originates from a study of cytomegalovirus exposure and HLA in healthy donors (dated by TCRdb to about 2017). Looking at the study overall: According to an earlier analysis of several hundred of the donors, some 170 million T cells yielded over 100 million unique TCR beta sequences and 276 Gb of sequence data. Along with the 666-subject first cohort, a separate validation cohort of over a hundred different subjects was used. The study profiled the T cell repertoires of about 720 subjects by immunosequencing and related them to cytomegalovirus serostatus. To predict cytomegalovirus infection status, the study brought together high-throughput TCR immunosequencing, statistical association of individual TCRs with disease status, and machine learning. The number of donors typed differed by locus, with about 629-630 for A, B, C, DRB1 and DQB1, about 500 for DQA1, about 610 for DPA1, and under 490 for DPB1. An earlier analysis of more than 450 of the donors used high-throughput TCR beta sequencing to judge whether each TCR beta V gene segment behaved as functional or pseudogenic. To study patterns of TCR occurrence, a later analysis re-analyzed previously published TCR beta repertoires from 500 to 850 donors and added high-resolution HLA genotyping. All discovery cohort repertoires had been generated using a single sequencing platform. The later analysis used no new phenotypic data to find candidate immune exposures, relying instead on TCR beta sequences and their occurrence across donors. Class I and class II HLA loci were covered by the typing at four-digit resolution. Among the roughly 380 genotyped donors, approximately 81% belonged to the genetic ancestry cluster associated with self-reported Caucasian donors. About five DR-DQ haplotypes were treated as single units for association and clustering because of strong linkage in the cohort. An early release covering over 500 HLA-typed donors comprised approximately 300 gigabases of sequencing data and around 86 million unique TCR sequences. Across around 400 genotyped donors of the cohort, an average of roughly 250,000 unique TCR beta nucleotide sequences per donor were sequenced, and about a sixth of those sequences were non-productive. A later genetic analysis used genome-wide SNP genotypes for about 55% of the 666 donors, treating that subset as a discovery cohort. The study was designed to test whether signatures of past pathogen exposure could be identified by cataloging public T cell receptors. Alongside the repertoire data, information on donor age, sex, ethnicity and CMV serostatus was compiled.

A note on this clone: This clone's antigen is unknown. Base-call qualities are not available, and no considerably larger clone is one nucleotide away.

V trim: 6 bases; J trim: 3 bases; unmatched bases: 4. For CDR1 and CDR2, the germline V gene (reference sequence) lists PRHDT and FYEKMQ. Taken from cysteine to phenylalanine, the CDR3 has 14 residues. The only DNA kept is the CDR3, 42 bases in frame from the first base. The library relied on the immunoSEQ multiplex PCR assay. For the multiplex PCR, a mixture combining 60 forward primers for TCR Vbeta segments and 13 reverse primers for TCR Jbeta segments was used. The CDR3 region of rearranged TCR beta genes was amplified from genomic DNA by a multiplex PCR assay. Amplified TCR beta libraries were sequenced as 87-base-pair reads on the Illumina HiSeq System. As for how the authors treated the data: In a later analysis, around 80 million unique TCR beta chains were counted across the 500 to 850 repertoires, and approximately 11 million of these chains were shared by at least two donors. Raw reads were error-corrected and collapsed into unique sequences with a nearest-neighbor algorithm that merged closely related sequences to remove PCR and sequencing errors. To assign V, D and J gene segments, CDR3 sequences were aligned to IMGT reference sequences. For a sequence to be retained, a match of at least six nucleotides was required to both a V gene segment and a J gene segment. A rearrangement was called productive if the CDR3 had no stop codons and remained in frame with V and J, and every other rearrangement was called non-productive. Following IMGT convention, CDR3 was defined as the stretch from the second conserved V-encoded cysteine up to the conserved J-encoded phenylalanine. In an earlier analysis of more than 550 of the donors, sequences lacking an unambiguous match to a single V gene segment were excluded. In an earlier analysis of approximately 500 of the donors, a V segment was called functional when productive rearrangements were above 56.7%, and segregating when the standard deviation between donors exceeded 5%. A statistical classification framework was developed to diagnose cytomegalovirus status using the catalog of TCR beta chain sequences. In a later analysis, V and J genes were assigned by comparing TCR nucleotide sequences against IMGT/GENE-DB human TR gene sequences. In a later analysis, CDR3 sequences and most-parsimonious VDJ recombination scenarios were assigned using the TCRdist pipeline. In a later analysis, each TCR beta chain was defined by its CDR3 amino acid sequence together with its V-gene family, and reads without a unique V-gene family were excluded. In a later analysis, several hundred highly shared, low-generation-probability nucleotide sequences were removed to address suspected cross-contamination and a sequencing artifact. For each public chain, a later analysis derived a clonal expansion index from normalized ranks of inferred template counts within each repertoire. In a later analysis, generation probabilities were computed with a VDJ recombination model fitted to out-of-frame rearrangements, and the resulting probabilities were checked against IGoR. A later analysis scored TCR-TCR, TCR-HLA and TCR-CMV co-occurrence with hypergeometric tests, applying a repertoire-size bias correction to TCR pairs. False discovery rates were estimated in a later analysis by permuting HLA or CMV assignments 20 times. In a later analysis, co-occurring TCRs were grouped using DBSCAN, and TCRdist sequence similarity was added for clustering within HLA-allele-positive subsets. Repertoires with fewer than 30,000 or more than 120,000 public chains, plus five repertoires with anomalous nucleotide sharing, were excluded from co-occurrence clustering. TCRdb retrieved this table from immuneACCESS and kept in-frame rearrangements only. Not all clones are present; in checked studies, unresolved V genes account for under half, and no reason is known for the remainder. Clone size and V and J calls were adopted from that table, with D and trimming inferred from the DNA. Within this sample are around 280,000 clones, with about 90% of them counted one time only. The ten largest clonotypes hold about 2.5% of the sample.

The cohort consisted of some 670 healthy bone marrow donors. At the time of sampling, every cohort member was nominally healthy, though immune exposures that went unrecorded were likely present. The donor tested CMV seronegative and was one of the 352 seronegative cohort members. Each donor provided a peripheral blood sample, and peripheral blood mononuclear cells were used for TCR beta sequencing. Genomic DNA was extracted from the blood cell samples with the Qiagen DNeasy Blood Extraction Kit. What the work shows at the level of the full study, not this receptor alone: According to a later analysis, TCR association rates differed among HLA loci, with DRB1 alleles showing the most associated TCRs and HLA-C alleles showing the fewest. Presence/absence analyses assumed roughly uniform sequencing depth across donors, an assumption that may not hold. A cluster of highly shared sequence variants was judged likely to be a technical artifact of the sequencing pipeline. V-gene and J-gene trimming of TCR beta chains was associated with a missense DCLRE1C variant in a later genetic analysis, and the association was replicated in an independent cohort. The study gave a list of 150 to 200 TCR beta chains associated with cytomegalovirus. A further reported finding was that TCR beta sequences accurately predicted the HLA-A and HLA-B alleles for most subjects in the first cohort. In this cohort, only TCR beta chains were sequenced, and detectable features were limited by the absence of alpha or paired-chain data. Correlated functional status among segregating V segments might be attributable to linkage disequilibrium, but an unknown experimental factor could not be ruled out. The authors suggested that the approach could potentially be extended to other disease states and immunological phenotypes. A few of the identified cytomegalovirus-associated TCR beta chains were confirmed in vitro to be specific for cytomegalovirus antigens. A later analysis found that most CMV-associated TCR beta chains appeared HLA-restricted, with HLA associations seemingly driven largely by CMV exposure. Across donors, most TCR sequences were observed very rarely, whereas some public TCRs were present in many individuals. According to a later analysis, parvovirus B19, influenza, CMV and Epstein-Barr virus appeared linked to several top co-occurrence clusters. Because HLA typing was unavailable for some donors at each locus, only the typed subset was used in association tests. A later analysis found that HLA-associated TCR beta chains were more clonally expanded and had lower generation probabilities than equally common non-associated chains. For the cohort, immune exposure information was limited to CMV serostatus. Strong co-occurrence of HLA alleles, especially DR and DQ, made assigning TCR associations to individual alleles difficult. An earlier analysis of some 560 of the donors showed that most TCR beta V segments appeared in productive rearrangements either about 87% or about 30% of the time, which broadly matched IMGT annotations. A later analysis associated about 17,000 TCR beta sequences with specific HLA alleles at a false discovery rate of 0.05. Cytomegalovirus status was reported to be diagnosed by the classifier with high specificity and sensitivity in both the original and validation cohorts. Compared with the 666-donor mean, donors in an Asian-associated ancestry cluster had fewer N-insertions in productive TCRs, according to a later genetic analysis. Some IMGT-functional V segments, including TRBV6-2 and TRBV6-3, could not be distinguished by the 87-base-pair reads and were therefore excluded. Seventeen rarely observed V segments, including chromosome 9 orphons, were excluded from the earlier analysis of approximately 500 of the donors because counts were too low.

This clonotype originated in a woman between 18 and 30 years old in good health and CMV-seronegative. The material sequenced was PBMCs. The sequence is built from TRBV13 and TRBJ2-7, with 11 middle bases fitting TRBD1. For the CDR3, the sequence is CASRSGTGGYEQYF. The DNA reads TGTGCCAGCAGGTCCGGGACAGGGGGCTACGAGCAGTACTTC.